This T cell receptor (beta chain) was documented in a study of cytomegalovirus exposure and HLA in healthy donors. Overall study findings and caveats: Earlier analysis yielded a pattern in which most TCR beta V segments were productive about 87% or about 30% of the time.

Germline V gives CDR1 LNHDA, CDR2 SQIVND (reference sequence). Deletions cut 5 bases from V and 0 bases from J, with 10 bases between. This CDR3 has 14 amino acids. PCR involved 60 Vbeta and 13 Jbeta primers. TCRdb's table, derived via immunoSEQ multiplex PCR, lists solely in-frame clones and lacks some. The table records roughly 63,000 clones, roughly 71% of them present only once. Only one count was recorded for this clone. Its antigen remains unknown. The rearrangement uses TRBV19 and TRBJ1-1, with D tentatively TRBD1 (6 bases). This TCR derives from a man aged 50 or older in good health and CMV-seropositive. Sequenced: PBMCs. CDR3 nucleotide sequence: TGTGCCAGTAGTGATCAGGGGTTGAACACTGAAGCTTTCTTT. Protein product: CASSDQGLNTEAFF.